The T cell receptor beta chain under discussion was sequenced for a study of response to subunit inactivated influenza vaccine. Study-level findings and limits: Seasonal influenza vaccination, on each occasion, was suggested by the authors to recruit few new T cells.

TCRdb fed the RT-PCR reads into MiXCR, producing one record per CDR3 protein. The data contain 600,000 to 700,000 distinct CDR3 sequences, around 13% of them singletons. With respect to this clonotype: The antigen remains unidentified.

CDR1 and CDR2 (germline): SGHKS, YYEKEE (reference sequence). The CDR3 length is 14 residues. The ends were cut back, 0 bases at V and 4 bases at J, with 9 bases in the middle. This chain links TRBV5-5 with TRBJ2-3, with D hard to call. The sequences come from PBMCs from blood, collected roughly 2 weeks before vaccination. This clonotype originated in a man aged 45-60 years who received an inactivated influenza vaccine. CDR3: CASSLAARSDTQYF. The CDR3 region has the DNA TGTGCCAGCAGCTTGGCCGCCAGATCAGATACGCAGTATTTT. The full variable domain, its missing parts supplied by reference TRBV5-5 and TRBJ2-3, is DAGVTQSPTHLIKTRGQQVTLRCSPISGHKSVSWYQQVLGQGPQFIFQYYEKEERGRGNFPDRFSARQFPNYSSELNVNALLLGDSALYLCASSLAARSDTQYFGPGTRLTVL.